Sequencing of this T cell receptor beta chain was carried out in a study of cytomegalovirus exposure and HLA in healthy donors. The PCR had 60 Vbeta and 13 Jbeta primers. Sequencing used immunoSEQ multiplex PCR; TCRdb keeps in-frame clones, though not all of them. The repertoire holds some 120,000 clones, around four fifths seen once, with 2% to 2.5% in the top ten. Study-level results: The study put 150 to 200 TCR beta chains on its list as cytomegalovirus-associated. The authors later found HLA-associated TCR beta chains more clonally expanded than equally common others. In most subjects, TCR beta sequences reportedly gave accurate predictions of HLA-A and HLA-B alleles. V- and J-gene trimming in TCR beta was tied to a missense DCLRE1C variant by an analysis performed later.

This clone has only one observation. Its antigen is not identified. The source of this sequence is a woman in her 40s in good health and CMV-seropositive. The specimen sequenced was PBMCs.

The CDR3 region is CASSVSGRATYEQYF. The CDR3, as DNA: TGTGCCAGCAGCGTGAGCGGGAGGGCCACTTACGAGCAGTACTTC. This chain connects TRBV9 to TRBJ2-7, with TRBD2 identical over 10 bases. This CDR3 contains 15 residues. The trim removed 2 bases at V and 4 bases at J, leaving 6 bases unmatched. The germline V gene encodes CDR1 SGDLS and CDR2 YYNGEE.